The 20 T cell receptor beta chains below were found in one sample sequenced in a study of control samples from healthy donors and cancer patients (dated by TCRdb to the early 2020s). Receptor amplification or capture employed the immunoSEQ multiplex PCR assay. The table was pulled from immuneACCESS by TCRdb, which kept in-frame rearrangements only. Such tables lose some clones; where checked, under half of the loss comes from unresolved V genes, and the rest has no known cause. The sample table lists more than 80,000 clones, 93% of them with a count of one. The top ten hold 6.5% to 9.5% of the sample. The sequenced material came from blood. The receptors come from a man aged 18 to 35 in good health.

This chain connects TRBV6-5 to TRBJ2-7, with D possibly matching TRBD1 (5 bases). In germline, CDR1 is MNHEY, CDR2 SVGAGI. There are 14 residues in the CDR3. Trimming left V 5 bases short and J 6 bases short, with 17 bases between. CDR3 region: CASSTIKPQGEQYF. CDR3 DNA sequence: TGTGCCAGCAGTACCATAAAACCCCAGGGCGAGCAGTACTTC.

In its sample, this clone was seen once. The rearrangement joins TRBV4-3 to TRBJ1-1, with D unclear. CDR3 length: 15 residues. Germline-derived CDR1 and CDR2 are LGHNA and YSLEER. V lost 1 base to trimming and J lost 5 bases, with 14 bases between them. CDR3 DNA: TGCGCCAGCAGCCAAGGACGCACCCTGGGGACTGAAGCTTTCTTT. As protein: CASSQGRTLGTEAFF.

The J gene is TRBJ1-1, the V gene TRBV25-1; D ambiguous. Germline assignment: CDR1 MGHDK and CDR2 SYGVNS. V lost 7 bases and J 5 bases, leaving 17 bases between the germline ends. The CDR3 totals 14 residues. The CDR3 DNA is TGTGCCAGCAATCCTGGCCGGGTAAAAACTGAAGCTTTCTTT. Protein product: CASNPGRVKTEAFF.

The CDR3 coding sequence is TGTGCCAGCAGCTTAGATCTTGGTCCGCTGAGCTATGGCTACACCTTC. Amino acids: CASSLDLGPLSYGYTF. This rearrangement joins TRBV11-3 to TRBJ1-2; D gene unclear. The CDR3 length is 16 residues. V was cut by 0 bases and J by 4 bases, with 15 bases left in between. Germline-derived CDR1 and CDR2 are SGHNT and YENEEA.

The chain has TRBV19 and TRBJ1-2, with TRBD1 matching 7 bases. The CDR3 extends over 13 amino acids. Unmatched junction bases numbered 11, after V lost 5 bases and J lost 11 bases. Germline V CDR1 and CDR2: LNHDA, SQIVND (reference sequence). The DNA for the CDR3 is TGTGCCAGTAGTCCTAGACAGGGTATCCTGTACACCTTC. Translating it yields CASSPRQGILYTF.

The J gene is TRBJ1-1, the V gene TRBV27; no reliable D call. V gave up 4 bases and J gave up 1 base, with 13 bases separating them. CDR3 length: 15 amino acids. Germline V gene lookup returns CDR1 MNHEY and CDR2 SMNVEV (reference sequence). CDR3 sequence: CASSSRPVPNTEAFF. CDR3 bases: TGTGCCAGCAGTTCCCGCCCCGTACCGAACACTGAAGCTTTCTTT.

This sequence joins TRBV27 and TRBJ1-6, with 7 positions matching TRBD1. The CDR3 extends over 14 amino acids. Per the germline V gene, CDR1 is MNHEY and CDR2 is SMNVEV (reference sequence). Trimming removed 6 bases from V and 6 bases from J; junction bases left unmatched: 5. CDR3: CASRNQGGNSPLHF. Written as DNA, the CDR3 is TGTGCCAGCAGAAATCAGGGGGGTAATTCACCCCTCCACTTT.

The rearrangement links TRBV25-1 to TRBJ1-5, with a tentative D call TRBD1 (6 bases). V was shortened by 3 bases and J by 1 base, with 7 bases between the two germline ends. This CDR3 is 14 amino acids long. Germline V gene sequence: CDR1 MGHDK, CDR2 SYGVNS. The CDR3 DNA is TGTGCCAGCAGTGACACAGGGAGCAATCAGCCCCAGCATTTT. Protein: CASSDTGSNQPQHF.

V gene TRBV5-4 combines with J gene TRBJ2-2; 8 positions agree with TRBD2. The junction had 8 bases not matched to a gene; V was cut back by 0 bases and J by 1 base. CDR1 is SGHNT, CDR2 YYREEE, per germline (reference sequence). The CDR3 consists of 18 residues. CDR3: CASSLETLAGLNTGELFF. CDR3 in DNA: TGTGCCAGCAGCTTGGAGACTCTAGCGGGCTTGAACACCGGGGAGCTGTTTTTT.

This sequence joins TRBV9 and TRBJ1-1, with D possibly being TRBD1 (5 bases). The CDR3 consists of 17 residues. Germline assignment: CDR1 SGDLS and CDR2 YYNGEE. V was pared by 3 bases and J by 4 bases, with 22 bases between. Here the CDR3 DNA reads TGTGCCAGCAGCGGGGGCCACGCTGAGGGTAGGGGCACTGAAGCTTTCTTT. The encoded protein is CASSGGHAEGRGTEAFF.

This chain links TRBV11-2 with TRBJ1-1; D gene ambiguous. This CDR3 has 15 residues. V lost 5 bases and J 6 bases, leaving 19 bases between the germline ends. Per germline, CDR1 SGHAT and CDR2 FQNNGV. CDR3 coding DNA: TGTGCCAGCAGCGGCTCTCGCATCTCCGAGTCTGAAGCTTTCTTT. Translating it yields CASSGSRISESEAFF.

The chain links TRBV4-1 to TRBJ1-2; D not certain. The CDR3 loop spans 12 amino acids. Germline assignment: CDR1 MGHRA and CDR2 YSYEKL. V lost 8 bases to trimming and J lost 3 bases, with 10 bases between them. The chain's CDR3 is CASGREDYGYTF. CDR3 sequence (DNA): TGCGCCAGCGGAAGAGAGGACTATGGCTACACCTTC.

J is TRBJ1-1 and V is TRBV7-6; D gene ambiguous. V lost 0 bases and J 7 bases, leaving 6 bases between the germline ends. Germline CDR1 and CDR2: SGHVS and FNYEAQ. The CDR3 spans 12 residues. CDR3: CASSLAPGEAFF. Here the CDR3 DNA reads TGTGCCAGCAGCTTAGCGCCCGGTGAAGCTTTCTTT.

The chain recombines TRBV5-1 with TRBJ1-1, with D uncertain. Germline CDR1 reads SGHRS; CDR2 reads YFSETQ. Trimming took 0 bases from V and 0 from J, leaving 9 bases between them. The CDR3 is 15 amino acids. As DNA, the CDR3 is TGCGCCAGCAGCTTGGTCCCAGAGATGAACACTGAAGCTTTCTTT. Residues: CASSLVPEMNTEAFF.

V gene TRBV27 combines with J gene TRBJ1-2, with D maybe TRBD1 (5 bases). V lost 2 bases to trimming and J lost 6 bases, with 13 bases between them. The CDR3 is 14 amino acids. Looked up from germline, CDR1 is MNHEY and CDR2 is SMNVEV (reference sequence). The CDR3 nucleotides are TGTGCCAGCAGTTTAAGGGTTGTGGGACATGGCTACACCTTC. Protein product: CASSLRVVGHGYTF.

J is TRBJ1-2 and V is TRBV7-9; unclear D gene. The CDR3 is made up of 10 amino acids. Germline V gene lookup returns CDR1 SEHNR and CDR2 FQNEAQ (reference sequence). The germline V and J ends were trimmed by 2 bases and 8 bases, with 3 bases remaining between them. The CDR3 here is CASSLMGYTF. As DNA, the CDR3 is TGTGCCAGCAGCTTAATGGGCTACACCTTC.

The chain recombines TRBV5-1 with TRBJ1-2; D is possibly TRBD1 (5 bases). The CDR3 contains 13 residues. Deletions cut 4 bases from V and 8 bases from J, with 15 bases between. In germline, CDR1 is SGHRS, CDR2 YFSETQ. The CDR3 here is CASSPEGNSGYTF. DNA of the CDR3: TGCGCCAGCAGCCCGGAGGGGAACTCGGGCTACACCTTC.

The chain links TRBV19 to TRBJ2-7; D possibly corresponds to TRBD1 (6 bases). Per the germline V gene, CDR1 is LNHDA and CDR2 is SQIVND (reference sequence). V dropped 7 bases and J dropped 3 bases, with 7 bases sitting between them. The CDR3 loop spans 11 amino acids. CDR3 loop: CASTDSYEQYF. The DNA for the CDR3 is TGTGCCAGTACGGACAGCTACGAGCAGTACTTC.

The chain has TRBV10-1 and TRBJ1-1; 7 bases align to TRBD1. Germline assignment: CDR1 WNHNN and CDR2 SYGVQD (reference sequence). The CDR3 has 16 residues. Trimming removed 1 base from V and 2 bases from J; junction bases left unmatched: 7. Here the CDR3 reads CASSELKGALNTEAFF. The CDR3 DNA is TGCGCCAGCAGTGAGTTAAAGGGGGCCTTAAACACTGAAGCTTTCTTT.

The J gene is TRBJ2-1, the V gene TRBV11-2, with D possibly being TRBD2 (5 bases). CDR3 length: 13 residues. V lost 1 base to trimming and J lost 9 bases, with 10 bases between them. Germline values: CDR1 SGHAT, CDR2 FQNNGV. The CDR3: CASSLASLGEQFF. The DNA for the CDR3 is TGTGCCAGCAGCTTAGCTAGCCTAGGTGAGCAGTTCTTC. The entire variable domain, with the rest obtained from reference TRBV11-2 and TRBJ2-1, is as follows: EAGVAQSPRYKIIEKRQSVAFWCNPISGHATLYWYQQILGQGPKLLIQFQNNGVVDDSQLPKDRFSAERLKGVDSTLKIQPAKLEDSAVYLCASSLASLGEQFFGPGTRLTVL.